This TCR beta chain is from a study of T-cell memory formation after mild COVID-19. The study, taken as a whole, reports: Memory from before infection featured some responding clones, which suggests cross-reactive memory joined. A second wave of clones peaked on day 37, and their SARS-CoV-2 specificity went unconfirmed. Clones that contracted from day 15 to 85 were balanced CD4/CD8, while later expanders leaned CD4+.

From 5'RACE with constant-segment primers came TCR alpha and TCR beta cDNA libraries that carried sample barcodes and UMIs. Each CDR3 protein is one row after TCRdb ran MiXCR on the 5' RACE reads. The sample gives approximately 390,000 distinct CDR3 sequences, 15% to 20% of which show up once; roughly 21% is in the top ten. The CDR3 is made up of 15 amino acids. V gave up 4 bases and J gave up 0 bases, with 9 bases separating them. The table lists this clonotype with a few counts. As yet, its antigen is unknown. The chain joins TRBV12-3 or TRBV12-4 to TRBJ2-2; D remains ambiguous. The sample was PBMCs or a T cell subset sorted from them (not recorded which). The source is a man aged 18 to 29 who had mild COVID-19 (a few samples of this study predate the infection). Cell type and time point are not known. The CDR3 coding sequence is TGTGCCAGCAGTTCCCTTGCGGCGAACACCGGGGAGCTGTTTTTT. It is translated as CASSSLAANTGELFF.